This T cell receptor beta chain was found in a study of blood T cell repertoires in COVID-19. Turning to the study itself: Acute and convalescent COVID-19 samples came from the United States, Italy and Spain. PBMCs, B-cell-depleted T cells, or T cells provided the cDNA or gDNA that made up the material.

The CDR3 runs 17 residues. The V and J ends lost 0 bases and 3 bases, in that order; junction bases with no gene match: 4. CDR1 is SGHKS, CDR2 YYEKEE, per germline (reference sequence). Original methodology: Amplification with reference gene primers provided the estimates of nucleated cell counts. Measured with immunoSEQ multiplex PCR; TCRdb has only the in-frame clones, and not every one. That table furnishes V, J and clone size, whereas the DNA furnished D and trimming. Of under 150,000 clones in the sample, more than 85% were seen once. This clone has only a few counts. The specimen was peripheral blood. This chain uses TRBV5-5 with TRBJ1-4, with 11 bases aligning to TRBD1. The source is a man aged 50 to 59 with active or convalescent COVID-19. The CDR3 region is CASSLVAGQGANEKLFF. CDR3 bases: TGTGCCAGCAGCTTGGTCGCGGGACAGGGGGCTAATGAAAAACTGTTTTTT.